This TCR beta chain was profiled in a study of blood T cell repertoires in COVID-19. Overall study context: Italy, Spain and the United States were the sources of the convalescent and acute COVID-19 samples. T cells, B-cell-depleted T cells, or PBMCs supplied cDNA or gDNA.

CDR1 and CDR2 (germline): SGDLS, YYNGEE. The CDR3 has 18 residues. V gave up 4 bases and J gave up 0 bases; unmatched junction bases: 14. The method was immunoSEQ multiplex PCR; TCRdb's version includes in-frame clones alone and lacks a portion of them. The table has some 7,000 clones, 75% to 90% seen once. This chain joins TRBV9 and TRBJ2-5; 8 positions agree with TRBD2. This TCR was sampled from a human donor in a cohort sampled during active COVID-19. Input material: peripheral blood. The CDR3 protein is CASSSQAGVAGNQETQYF. CDR3 nucleotide sequence: TGTGCCAGCAGCTCCCAAGCGGGGGTAGCGGGGAACCAAGAGACCCAGTACTTC. Supplemented by reference TRBV9 and TRBJ2-5, the full variable domain reads DSGVTQTPKHLITATGQRVTLRCSPRSGDLSVYWYQQSLDQGLQFLIQYYNGEERAKGNILERFSAQQFPDLHSELNLSSLELGDSALYFCASSSQAGVAGNQETQYFGPGTRLLVL.